These 26 T cell receptor beta chains were sequenced from one sample in a study of blood T cell repertoires in COVID-19. The data were produced by immunoSEQ multiplex PCR, yet TCRdb's version contains in-frame clones alone and is incomplete. The sample lists a few hundred thousand clones; approximately 84% were seen once. Sequenced input: peripheral blood. Every receptor here comes from a man in his fifties with acute or convalescent COVID-19.

This chain links TRBV5-1 with TRBJ1-1; D ambiguous. The CDR3 consists of 15 residues. V was cut by 5 bases and J by 3 bases, with 17 bases left in between. The germline CDR1 and CDR2 sequences are SGHRS and YFSETQ. The CDR3 is CASSLGHGRDTEAFF. CDR3 nucleotides: TGCGCCAGCAGTTTAGGGCACGGGAGGGACACTGAAGCTTTCTTT.

The V and J genes are TRBV5-1 and TRBJ1-3; a possible D gene is TRBD1 (6 bases). Germline CDR1 SGHRS, CDR2 YFSETQ. The CDR3 sequence is 19 residues long. Trimming removed 4 bases from V and 2 bases from J, with 25 bases in between. The CDR3, as DNA: TGCGCCAGCAGCGCAGTACAGGGTAGTCAAACCTTGCCTGGAAACACCATATATTTT. It encodes CASSAVQGSQTLPGNTIYF. Combining the CDR3 with reference TRBV5-1 and TRBJ1-3 gives the whole variable domain KAGVTQTPRYLIKTRGQQVTLSCSPISGHRSVSWYQQTPGQGLQFLFEYFSETQRNKGNFPGRFSGRQFSNSRSEMNVSTLELGDSALYLCASSAVQGSQTLPGNTIYFGEGSWLTVV.

The chain links TRBV2 to TRBJ2-7; 7 bases line up with TRBD1. The junction had 5 bases not matched to a gene; V was cut back by 3 bases and J by 3 bases. Germline assignment: CDR1 SNHLY and CDR2 FYNNEI. This CDR3 is built from 14 residues. CDR3 loop: CASSEQGVDYEQYF. The CDR3 DNA follows: TGTGCCAGCAGTGAGCAGGGGGTCGACTACGAGCAGTACTTC.

V gene TRBV18 combines with J gene TRBJ1-4; D possibly corresponds to TRBD1 (6 bases). This CDR3 has 15 amino acids. Germline V gene lookup returns CDR1 KGHSH and CDR2 LQKENI. The V end was cut by 3 bases, the J end by 5 bases, with 13 bases between. CDR3 DNA: TGTGCCAGCTCACCGATACAGGGCCTGAATGAAAAACTGTTTTTT. Protein product: CASSPIQGLNEKLFF. The full variable domain, rest sourced from reference TRBV18 and TRBJ1-4, is NAGVMQNPRHLVRRRGQEARLRCSPMKGHSHVYWYRQLPEEGLKFMVYLQKENIIDESGMPKERFSAEFPKEGPSILRIQQVVRGDSAAYFCASSPIQGLNEKLFFGSGTQLSVL.

The V and J genes are TRBV30 and TRBJ1-4, with a possible D match to TRBD1 (5 bases). This CDR3 spans 15 amino acids. The V gene's germline CDR1 is GTSNPN and CDR2 SVGIG (reference sequence). Trimming removed 5 bases from V and 3 bases from J, with 16 bases in between. The CDR3 reads CAWDRGAGSNEKLFF. For the CDR3, the DNA is TGTGCCTGGGATCGTGGGGCCGGCTCTAATGAAAAACTGTTTTTT.

The chain uses TRBV6-6 and TRBJ1-5; TRBD1 agrees at 8 bases. V was pared by 5 bases and J by 5 bases, with 14 bases of the junction left unmatched. The length of the CDR3 is 17 residues. The germline gives CDR1 MNHNY, CDR2 SVGAGI (reference sequence). CDR3 bases: TGTGCCAGCAGTCCATACGGACAGGGCGAAGCGGATCAGCCCCAGCATTTT. Its translation: CASSPYGQGEADQPQHF.

The rearrangement links TRBV11-2 to TRBJ1-1; no reliable D call. The CDR3 is 17 residues long. The germline CDR1 and CDR2 sequences are SGHAT and FQNNGV. Trimming removed 5 bases at V and 1 base at J, with 20 bases between. The DNA for the CDR3 is TGTGCCAGCAGCCTTCGCACGCGGACCCGGGGGAACACTGAAGCTTTCTTT. It encodes CASSLRTRTRGNTEAFF.

This rearrangement joins TRBV6-5 to TRBJ2-5; D perhaps matches TRBD1 (5 bases). CDR3 length: 15 residues. The germline V and J ends were trimmed by 2 bases and 1 base, with 11 bases remaining between them. The germline CDR1 and CDR2 sequences are MNHEY and SVGAGI. CDR3: CASSYAGSVQETQYF. The CDR3 DNA is TGTGCCAGCAGTTACGCAGGGTCTGTCCAAGAGACCCAGTACTTC.

This chain links TRBV6-6 with TRBJ1-1; D gene unclear. V lost 2 bases and J 8 bases, leaving 9 bases between the germline ends. Germline loops: CDR1 MNHNY, CDR2 SVGAGI (reference sequence). This CDR3 region has 12 residues. The CDR3 spells CASSYNQAEAFF. CDR3 bases: TGTGCCAGCAGTTACAATCAGGCAGAAGCTTTCTTT.

This clone has a single count. V usage is TRBV3-1 (or the pseudogene TRBV3-2) and J usage is TRBJ2-1; D unclear. V lost 4 bases to trimming and J lost 4 bases, with 14 bases between them. Looked up from germline, CDR1 is LGHDT and CDR2 is YNNKEL (reference sequence). The CDR3 totals 15 residues. The CDR3 spells CASSPSGKRYNEQFF. CDR3 in DNA: TGTGCCAGCAGCCCTTCCGGAAAGAGGTACAATGAGCAGTTCTTC.

Comments on this clone: A read error may produce the germline difference seen at one junction end. This rearrangement joins TRBV3-1 (or the pseudogene TRBV3-2) to TRBJ1-3; D unclear. This CDR3 is built from 15 residues. Germline V gene sequence: CDR1 LGHDT, CDR2 YNNKEL (reference sequence). The chain's CDR3 is CAGSRPMSSGNTIYF. CDR3 bases: TGTGCCGGCAGCCGCCCGATGAGCTCTGGAAACACCATATATTTT.

The chain couples TRBV18 to TRBJ1-2; 8 bases are a match to TRBD1. This CDR3 has 14 residues. V dropped 3 bases and J dropped 7; count of bases not matched to a gene: 7. Germline CDR1 reads KGHSH; CDR2 reads LQKENI. The CDR3 reads CASSPGQGLGGYTF. For the CDR3, the DNA is TGTGCCAGCTCACCCGGACAGGGATTAGGTGGCTACACCTTC.

V is TRBV7-2 and J is TRBJ1-2; maybe TRBD1 (6 bases). Germline V lookup: CDR1 SGHTA, CDR2 FQGNSA. Trimming left V 1 base short and J 6 bases short, with 12 bases between. The CDR3 is 14 amino acids. Here the CDR3 DNA reads TGTGCCAGCAGCTTAGTGCAGGGGAGCAATGGCTACACCTTC. This translates into CASSLVQGSNGYTF.

V and J are TRBV6-2 or TRBV6-3 and TRBJ1-3, with D unclear. CDR3 length equals 15 residues. From germline, CDR1 is MNHEY and CDR2 SVGEGT. The V gene lost 2 bases and the J gene lost 5 bases, with 13 bases spanning the gap. The CDR3 loop reads CASSYDPGGRNTIYF. The CDR3 DNA reads TGTGCCAGCAGTTACGATCCCGGCGGCCGAAACACCATATATTTT.

V is TRBV7-6 and J is TRBJ2-1; 9 bases map to TRBD1. Germline CDR1 SGHVS, CDR2 FNYEAQ. Trimming at V came to 4 bases and at J to 3 bases, leaving 4 bases not matched to a gene. This CDR3 spans 15 amino acids. CDR3 region: CASSSDRGVYNEQFF. The CDR3 region has the DNA TGTGCCAGCAGCTCAGACAGGGGGGTCTACAATGAGCAGTTCTTC.

The chain joins TRBV27 to TRBJ1-5; D gene uncertain. From germline, CDR1 is MNHEY and CDR2 SMNVEV (reference sequence). This CDR3 contains 16 residues. Trimming stripped 7 bases from V and 0 bases from J, with 16 bases between. The CDR3 DNA is TGTGCCAGCACCCCCAGACTCGGGTATAGCAATCAGCCCCAGCATTTT. Encoded protein: CASTPRLGYSNQPQHF.

The rearrangement uses TRBV10-3 and TRBJ2-2; 8 nucleotides agree with TRBD2. Germline V gene data show CDR1 as ENHRY and CDR2 as SYGVKD. CDR3 length equals 16 residues. The V gene end was trimmed by 4 bases and the J gene end by 3 bases; junction bases not matched to a gene: 7. This CDR3 is CAISASGGADTGELFF. As DNA, the CDR3 is TGTGCCATCAGTGCCTCGGGGGGGGCGGACACCGGGGAGCTGTTTTTT.

This chain uses TRBV18 with TRBJ2-5, with D maybe TRBD1 (6 bases). The CDR3 totals 16 residues. Trimming left V 0 bases short and J 5 bases short, with 16 bases between. Germline-derived CDR1 and CDR2 are KGHSH and LQKENI. CDR3 loop: CASSPPQGSRPETQYF. CDR3 in DNA: TGTGCCAGCTCACCACCCCAGGGGTCACGTCCGGAGACCCAGTACTTC. Together with reference TRBV18 and TRBJ2-5, the CDR3 gives the full variable domain: NAGVMQNPRHLVRRRGQEARLRCSPMKGHSHVYWYRQLPEEGLKFMVYLQKENIIDESGMPKERFSAEFPKEGPSILRIQQVVRGDSAAYFCASSPPQGSRPETQYFGPGTRLLVL.

The chain couples TRBV11-2 to TRBJ2-1; 8 nucleotides align to TRBD1. CDR1 is SGHAT, CDR2 FQNNGV, per germline. This CDR3 region has 16 residues. V lost 5 bases, J lost 0 bases, and 6 bases stayed unmatched. In DNA form, the CDR3 reads TGTGCCAGCAGCCAAGGGGGACAGGCCTCCTACAATGAGCAGTTCTTC. It is translated as CASSQGGQASYNEQFF.

This chain links TRBV10-3 with TRBJ2-1, with D tentatively TRBD2 (6 bases). The CDR3 covers 14 residues. Deletions cut 7 bases from V and 2 bases from J, with 12 bases between. The germline V gene has CDR1 ENHRY and CDR2 SYGVKD. The CDR3 region is CAIMGRSTYNEQFF. DNA of the CDR3: TGTGCCATCATGGGGAGGTCGACCTACAATGAGCAGTTCTTC.

The rearrangement links TRBV9 to TRBJ2-5; D gene ambiguous. Per germline, CDR1 SGDLS and CDR2 YYNGEE. The length of the CDR3 is 14 residues. Trimming took off 0 bases at V and 1 base at J, with 7 bases between the two ends. The DNA for the CDR3 is TGTGCCAGCAGCGTAGAATGGGCCCAAGAGACCCAGTACTTC. The encoded protein is CASSVEWAQETQYF.

J is TRBJ1-5 and V is TRBV30, with 7 bases that match TRBD1. The CDR3 totals 20 residues. Germline CDR1 reads GTSNPN; CDR2 reads SVGIG (reference sequence). The J segment lost 0 bases and the V segment lost 0 bases, leaving 17 bases of the junction unmatched. In DNA form, the CDR3 reads TGTGCCTGGAGTGTAGGGACAGTACAGGGTCGAACCTATAGCAATCAGCCCCAGCATTTT. The encoded protein is CAWSVGTVQGRTYSNQPQHF.

V is TRBV10-3 and J is TRBJ2-1, with a possible D match to TRBD2 (5 bases). V was shortened by 2 bases and J by 6 bases, with 5 bases between the two germline ends. The germline V gene encodes CDR1 ENHRY and CDR2 SYGVKD. CDR3 size: 12 residues. This chain's CDR3 is CAISETSNEQFF. CDR3 nucleotide sequence: TGTGCCATCAGTGAGACTAGCAATGAGCAGTTCTTC.

The gene calls are TRBV12-3 or TRBV12-4 and TRBJ1-2; 9 bases map to TRBD1. The CDR3 loop spans 13 amino acids. Germline trimming cut 6 bases from V and 7 bases from J; bases unmatched to any gene: 6. The CDR3 loop reads CASSIQGAIGYTF. The CDR3 DNA sequence: TGTGCCAGCAGCATACAGGGGGCTATTGGCTACACCTTC.

Ten or more counts support this clone. The chain couples TRBV7-9 to TRBJ1-2; tentatively, D is TRBD1 (5 bases). This CDR3 comprises 15 residues. V was trimmed by 1 base and J by 8 bases, leaving 17 bases between them. CDR1 is SEHNR, CDR2 FQNEAQ, per germline (reference sequence). The CDR3, as DNA: TGTGCCAGCAGCTTAGGGTCTGGAGGGGCTCACGGCTACACCTTC. Protein sequence: CASSLGSGGAHGYTF.

The gene calls are TRBV12-3 or TRBV12-4 and TRBJ1-2; 9 positions agree with TRBD1. The CDR3 sequence is 13 residues long. After removal of 5 bases from V and 8 bases from J, the junction contained 6 bases not matched to a gene. The CDR3 loop is CASSLDRGRGYTF. The CDR3 nucleotides are TGTGCCAGCAGTCTGGACAGGGGTCGGGGCTACACCTTC.